Below, 32 T cell receptor beta chains from the same sample are listed, as sequenced in a study of shared clonotypes between healthy human individuals (dated by TCRdb to the early 2020s). Preparation of the library involved the immunoSEQ multiplex PCR assay. As stored in TCRdb, this immuneACCESS dataset retains in-frame rearrangements with V and J assigned. A fraction of the clones does not appear; measured against another copy, unresolved V genes explain less than half of the discrepancy, and the remainder lacks a known reason. This sample holds about 1 million clones; around 75% were observed only once. The ten largest account for around 1.4% of the sample. The source material was memory CD4+ T cells sorted from blood. The sample's cell subset or site label, in plain terms: CD45RA-negative fraction. The receptors here all came from a young man in good health.

This clone was seen more than once but under ten times. The chain recombines TRBV19 with TRBJ2-7; tentative D call: TRBD1 (5 bases). Per germline, CDR1 LNHDA and CDR2 SQIVND (reference sequence). The CDR3 is 13 amino acids. Trimming cost V 4 bases and J 2 bases, with 9 bases left between them. CDR3 residues: CASSTGQTYEQYF. The CDR3 DNA sequence: TGTGCCAGTAGTACCGGACAAACCTACGAGCAGTACTTC.

This sequence joins TRBV19 and TRBJ1-2; the D is unclear. The V gene's germline CDR1 is LNHDA and CDR2 SQIVND (reference sequence). The CDR3 is made up of 13 amino acids. V was clipped by 7 bases and J by 1 base, with 10 bases between them. CDR3 DNA sequence: TGTGCCAGTACAGAGGACCATAACTATGGCTACACCTTC. This codes for CASTEDHNYGYTF. Together with reference TRBV19 and TRBJ1-2, the CDR3 gives the full variable domain: DGGITQSPKYLFRKEGQNVTLSCEQNLNHDAMYWYRQDPGQGLRLIYYSQIVNDFQKGDIAEGYSVSREKKESFPLTVTSAQKNPTAFYLCASTEDHNYGYTFGSGTRLTVV.

The V call is TRBV9, the J call TRBJ2-1; 12 nucleotides match TRBD2. The CDR3 loop spans 18 amino acids. The V and J ends lost 0 bases and 4 bases, in that order; junction bases with no gene match: 8. The germline gives CDR1 SGDLS, CDR2 YYNGEE. This chain's CDR3 is CASSVGLAGGRRYNEQFF. CDR3 bases: TGTGCCAGCAGCGTAGGTCTAGCGGGGGGGCGGAGATACAATGAGCAGTTCTTC.

V is TRBV5-4 and J is TRBJ2-5; D is ambiguous. Trimming pared 4 bases from V and 2 bases from J, leaving 15 bases between. There are 15 residues in the CDR3. Per the germline V gene, CDR1 is SGHNT and CDR2 is YYREEE (reference sequence). The CDR3 sequence is CASSPHLGIQETQYF. In DNA, the CDR3 is TGTGCCAGCAGCCCACATTTGGGGATACAAGAGACCCAGTACTTC.

A remark on this clone: One end of the junction fails to match germline, which may point to a read error. V is TRBV7-7 and J is TRBJ2-2; 9 nucleotides line up with TRBD1. From germline, CDR1 is SSHAT and CDR2 FNYEAQ (reference sequence). The CDR3 is 14 residues long. Written as DNA, the CDR3 is TGTGCTAGCAGCCTGGGACAGGGAACCGGGGAGCTGTTTTTT. Its translation: CASSLGQGTGELFF.

This rearrangement joins TRBV5-5 to TRBJ2-1; D remains unclear. The CDR3 is 17 amino acids. V was clipped by 4 bases and J by 0 bases, with 17 bases between them. Per the germline V gene, CDR1 is SGHKS and CDR2 is YYEKEE (reference sequence). The CDR3 sequence is CASSASGDIRSYNEQFF. CDR3 sequence (DNA): TGTGCCAGCAGCGCCTCTGGAGACATACGCTCCTACAATGAGCAGTTCTTC.

V usage is TRBV10-3 and J usage is TRBJ2-5; D uncertain. This CDR3 is 13 amino acids long. Germline values: CDR1 ENHRY, CDR2 SYGVKD. Trimming shortened V by 6 bases and J by 1 base, and 9 bases separated the two germline ends. CDR3 bases: TGTGCCATCAGCCTACAGAGCCAAGAGACCCAGTACTTC. Its protein product is CAISLQSQETQYF.

The chain uses TRBV2 and TRBJ2-5; the D is unclear. The CDR3 runs 11 residues. V was cut by 8 bases and J by 5 bases, with 9 bases left in between. In germline, CDR1 is SNHLY, CDR2 FYNNEI. As DNA, the CDR3 is TGTGCCAGCCGGCGTACGGAGACCCAGTACTTC. Translating it yields CASRRTETQYF.

V is TRBV28 and J is TRBJ2-3; weak D call: TRBD2 (6 bases). CDR1 and CDR2 (germline): MDHEN, SYDVKM. The CDR3 runs 14 residues. Trimming left V 5 bases short and J 3 bases short, with 12 bases between. The DNA for the CDR3 is TGTGCCAGCAGTACGACTAGTGGGACAGATACGCAGTATTTT. Its translation is CASSTTSGTDTQYF.

This chain connects TRBV19 to TRBJ2-7, with TRBD2 matching over 8 bases. The CDR3 spans 16 residues. Germline-derived CDR1 and CDR2 are LNHDA and SQIVND (reference sequence). J was trimmed by 4 bases and V by 11 bases; bases with no gene match: 19. The CDR3 DNA sequence: TGTGCCGGAGTCTCTTGGAATACTAGCGGTGGTTACGAGCAGTACTTC. Translated: CAGVSWNTSGGYEQYF.

This clone showed up just a few times. The chain combines TRBV11-2 with TRBJ2-2, with TRBD2 matching over 14 bases. There are 16 residues in the CDR3. V gave up 4 bases and J gave up 6 bases; unmatched junction bases: 4. Germline V CDR1 and CDR2: SGHAT, FQNNGV. CDR3 in amino acids: CASSSGLAGGSGELFF. CDR3 coding DNA: TGTGCCAGCAGCTCTGGACTAGCGGGGGGCTCCGGGGAGCTGTTTTTT.

This clone was observed many times. This chain uses TRBV30 with TRBJ1-2, with D tentatively TRBD1 (5 bases). CDR1 GTSNPN and CDR2 SVGIG come from the germline V gene (reference sequence). The CDR3 spans 17 residues. Trimming left V 3 bases short and J 0 bases short, with 20 bases between. The CDR3 coding sequence is TGTGCCTGGAGAAGGGGCCTTATGGGGCGAACTAACTATGGCTACACCTTC. Protein sequence: CAWRRGLMGRTNYGYTF.

J is TRBJ2-1 and V is TRBV21-1; the table's D call, TRBD1, was not checked against the DNA. TRBV21-1 is listed as a pseudogene. This CDR3 has 15 residues. The CDR3 reads CASSTGQGTYNEQFF. The CDR3 DNA reads TGTGCCAGCAGCACCGGACAGGGGACTTACAATGAGCAGTTCTTC.

This clone was picked up a small number of times. The chain carries TRBV5-4 and TRBJ2-5; unclear D gene. Per the germline V gene, CDR1 is SGHNT and CDR2 is YYREEE (reference sequence). This CDR3 is 13 amino acids long. V lost 1 base and J 4 bases, leaving 8 bases between the germline ends. CDR3 nucleotide sequence: TGTGCCAGCAGCTTGCAGTTAGGAGAGACCCAGTACTTC. Its translation is CASSLQLGETQYF.

This clone was observed once. This sequence joins TRBV11-2 and TRBJ1-4; no firm D call. The CDR3 runs to 13 residues. Trimming cost V 3 bases and J 3 bases, with 5 bases left between them. Germline CDR1 is SGHAT and CDR2 is FQNNGV. The CDR3, as DNA: TGTGCCAGCAGCTTGTCCTCTAATGAAAAACTGTTTTTT. This translates into CASSLSSNEKLFF.

The chain recombines TRBV5-5 with TRBJ1-4, with TRBD1 as a possible D gene (6 bases). The CDR3 runs 15 residues. Germline CDR1 and CDR2: SGHKS and YYEKEE (reference sequence). V was pared by 0 bases and J by 6 bases, with 12 bases between. Here the CDR3 reads CASSLDGGAYEKLFF. The CDR3 nucleotides read TGTGCCAGCAGCTTGGATGGGGGGGCCTATGAAAAACTGTTTTTT. Full variable domain (rest looked up from reference TRBV5-5 and TRBJ1-4): DAGVTQSPTHLIKTRGQQVTLRCSPISGHKSVSWYQQVLGQGPQFIFQYYEKEERGRGNFPDRFSARQFPNYSSELNVNALLLGDSALYLCASSLDGGAYEKLFFGSGTQLSVL.

Here the CDR3 DNA reads TGTGCCAGCAGCCCGAGCCCTGGACTAGGAGATGAGCAGTTCTTC. This encodes CASSPSPGLGDEQFF. The genes are TRBV9 and TRBJ2-1; TRBD2 aligns across 7 bases. This CDR3 contains 15 residues. Germline V lookup: CDR1 SGDLS, CDR2 YYNGEE. V lost 4 bases, J lost 8 bases, and 12 bases stayed unmatched.

The chain joins TRBV2 to TRBJ2-3; possible D gene TRBD2, 6 bases. Trimming stripped 3 bases from V and 8 bases from J, with 9 bases between. Germline CDR1 is SNHLY and CDR2 is FYNNEI. This CDR3 comprises 12 residues. CDR3 DNA: TGTGCCAGCAGTGAGGAAGCGGGTACGCAGTATTTT. Amino acid sequence: CASSEEAGTQYF.

The chain has TRBV14 and TRBJ1-4, with 7 bases identical to TRBD1. The CDR3 loop spans 13 amino acids. V lost 5 bases to trimming and J lost 8 bases; unmatched junction nucleotides: 5. Germline CDR1 and CDR2: SGHDN and FVKESK. CDR3 nucleotides: TGTGCCAGCAGCGGCGACAGGGCAGAAAAACTGTTTTTT. Translated: CASSGDRAEKLFF. The complete variable domain, with remaining parts taken from reference TRBV14 and TRBJ1-4, reads EAGVTQFPSHSVIEKGQTVTLRCDPISGHDNLYWYRRVMGKEIKFLLHFVKESKQDESGMPNNRFLAERTGGTYSTLKVQPAELEDSGVYFCASSGDRAEKLFFGSGTQLSVL.

The chain links TRBV5-4 to TRBJ2-5, with TRBD2 matching over 10 bases. The trim removed 4 bases at V and 5 bases at J, leaving 14 bases unmatched. This CDR3 is built from 17 residues. CDR1 is SGHNT, CDR2 YYREEE, per germline (reference sequence). The CDR3 sequence is CASSRDLAGVGVETQYF. DNA for the CDR3: TGTGCCAGCAGCAGGGACCTAGCGGGAGTGGGGGTGGAGACCCAGTACTTC.

This clone was observed a single time. The chain joins TRBV28 to TRBJ2-7, with 9 bases fitting TRBD1. The V gene's germline CDR1 is MDHEN and CDR2 SYDVKM. Trimming took 6 bases from V and 2 from J; bases not matched to a gene: 8. There are 15 residues in the CDR3. The CDR3 loop reads CASSPPRDRAYEQYF. CDR3 sequence (DNA): TGTGCCAGCAGCCCCCCCCGGGACAGGGCCTACGAGCAGTACTTC.

The genes are TRBV10-1 and TRBJ2-2; 8 bases line up with TRBD2. The CDR3 is 15 amino acids. With 7 bases clipped from V and 0 bases from J, the junction kept 4 bases outside the gene matches. Germline CDR1 reads WNHNN; CDR2 reads SYGVQD (reference sequence). The CDR3 reads CASTSGGPNTGELFF. The CDR3 nucleotides are TGCGCCAGCACTTCGGGAGGGCCGAACACCGGGGAGCTGTTTTTT.

The V and J genes are TRBV2 and TRBJ1-2; no definite D call. With 3 bases removed from V and 7 bases from J, the gap between germline ends came to 12 bases. CDR1 SNHLY and CDR2 FYNNEI come from the germline V gene. The length of the CDR3 is 13 residues. CDR3 sequence: CASSDSGLRGYTF. For the CDR3, the DNA is TGTGCCAGCAGTGATTCGGGGTTACGTGGCTACACCTTC.

The chain couples TRBV4-3 to TRBJ1-3; TRBD1 is a possible D gene (5 bases). Looked up from germline, CDR1 is LGHNA and CDR2 is YSLEER. The length of the CDR3 is 15 residues. Deletions cut 2 bases from V and 3 bases from J, with 11 bases between. CDR3 sequence (DNA): TGCGCCAGCAGCCAAAAACAGGCGTATGGAAACACCATATATTTT. Protein sequence: CASSQKQAYGNTIYF.

The V gene is TRBV5-5, the J gene TRBJ2-7; TRBD1 matches at 7 bases. V lost 1 base, J lost 0 bases, and 4 bases stayed unmatched. Germline-derived CDR1 and CDR2 are SGHKS and YYEKEE (reference sequence). The CDR3 has 15 amino acids. DNA for the CDR3: TGTGCCAGCAGCTTGCTTGGGGACAGCTCCTACGAGCAGTACTTC. The encoded protein is CASSLLGDSSYEQYF.

The chain has TRBV6-5 and TRBJ2-7, with a possible D match to TRBD2 (5 bases). Looked up from germline, CDR1 is MNHEY and CDR2 is SVGAGI. This CDR3 region has 13 residues. V lost 4 bases and J 4 bases, leaving 11 bases between the germline ends. The CDR3 DNA is TGTGCCAGCAGTTCCTCGGGGAGTTACGAGCAGTACTTC. This encodes CASSSSGSYEQYF.

The chain combines TRBV5-8 with TRBJ2-2, with no clear D. The CDR3 consists of 12 residues. Trimming left V 6 bases short and J 6 bases short, with 9 bases between. Germline V gives CDR1 SGHTS, CDR2 YDEGEE. The CDR3 DNA is TGTGCCAGCACCCGACCCCCCGGGGAGCTGTTTTTT. Amino acids: CASTRPPGELFF.

The V gene is TRBV6-1, the J gene TRBJ1-5; possibly TRBD1 for D (5 bases). Per germline, CDR1 MNHNS and CDR2 SASEGT. V gave up 9 bases and J gave up 7 bases, with 22 bases separating them. The CDR3 totals 15 residues. The CDR3 spells CASTTNWDLRQPQHF. In DNA, the CDR3 is TGTGCCAGTACTACCAACTGGGACCTCCGGCAGCCCCAGCATTTT.

In regard to this clone: Other DNA sequences from this sample encode an identical CDR3 as well. The J gene is TRBJ2-1, the V gene TRBV30, with 9 bases lining up with TRBD1. The CDR3 runs 15 residues. The germline CDR1 and CDR2 sequences are GTSNPN and SVGIG (reference sequence). With 0 bases clipped from V and 2 bases from J, the junction kept 2 bases outside the gene matches. In DNA, the CDR3 is TGTGCCTGGAGTGTAAGACAGGGGGCCTACAATGAGCAGTTCTTC. This gives the protein CAWSVRQGAYNEQFF.

This sequence joins TRBV28 and TRBJ1-3, with a weak D call TRBD1 (5 bases). The V gene lost 4 bases and the J gene lost 0 bases, with 16 bases spanning the gap. This CDR3 region has 17 residues. The germline CDR1 and CDR2 sequences are MDHEN and SYDVKM. In DNA form, the CDR3 reads TGTGCCAGCAGTTCTCCCCACAGGTCACGCTCTGGAAACACCATATATTTT. As protein: CASSSPHRSRSGNTIYF.

This clone was found a few times. This chain joins TRBV2 and TRBJ2-7; D is perhaps TRBD1 (6 bases). The V gene lost 4 bases and the J gene lost 4 bases, with 14 bases spanning the gap. The CDR3 runs to 14 residues. Germline V lookup: CDR1 SNHLY, CDR2 FYNNEI. The CDR3 DNA reads TGTGCCAGCAGTGCGGGTGGACAGTTGTACGAGCAGTACTTC. Translating gives CASSAGGQLYEQYF.

V usage is TRBV7-2 and J usage is TRBJ2-2; D could derive from TRBD1 or TRBD2 (7 bases each). The CDR3 contains 14 residues. The germline CDR1 and CDR2 sequences are SGHTA and FQGNSA. V lost 3 bases, J lost 9 bases, and 14 bases lay in between. The CDR3 is CASSFQGGDRELFF. The DNA for the CDR3 is TGTGCCAGCAGCTTTCAGGGGGGGGACCGGGAGCTGTTTTTT.